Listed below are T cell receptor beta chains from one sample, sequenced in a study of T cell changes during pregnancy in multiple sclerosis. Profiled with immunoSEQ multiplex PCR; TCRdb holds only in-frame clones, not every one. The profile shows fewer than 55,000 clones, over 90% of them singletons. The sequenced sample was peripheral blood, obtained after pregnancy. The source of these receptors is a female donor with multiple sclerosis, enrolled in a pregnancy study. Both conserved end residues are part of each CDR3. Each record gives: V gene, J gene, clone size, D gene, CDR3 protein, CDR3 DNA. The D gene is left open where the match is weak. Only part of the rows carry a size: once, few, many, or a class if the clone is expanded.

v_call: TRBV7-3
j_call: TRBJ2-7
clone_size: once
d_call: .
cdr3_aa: CASSLDRMGGQYF
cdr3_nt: TGTGCCAGCAGTCTTGACAGAATGGGAGGGCAGTACTTC

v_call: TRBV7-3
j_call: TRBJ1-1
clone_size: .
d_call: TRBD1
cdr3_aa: CASSSTGGPEAFF
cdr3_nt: TGTGCCAGCAGCTCCACAGGGGGCCCTGAAGCTTTCTTT

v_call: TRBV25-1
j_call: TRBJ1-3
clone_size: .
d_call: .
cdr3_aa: CASSELGRTSSGNTIYF
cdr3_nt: TGTGCCAGCAGTGAATTGGGGCGGACAAGCTCTGGAAACACCATATATTTT

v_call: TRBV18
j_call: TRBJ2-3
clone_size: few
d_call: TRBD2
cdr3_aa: CASSPLAGGPTDTQYF
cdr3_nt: TGTGCCAGCTCACCACTAGCGGGGGGTCCCACAGATACGCAGTATTTT

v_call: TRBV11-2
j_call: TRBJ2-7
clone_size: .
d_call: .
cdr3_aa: CASSFSRQAVYEQYF
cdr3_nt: TGTGCCAGCAGCTTCTCTCGTCAGGCCGTCTACGAGCAGTACTTC

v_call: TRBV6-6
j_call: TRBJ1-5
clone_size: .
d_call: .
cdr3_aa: CASSYSTRGNQPQHF
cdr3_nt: TGTGCCAGCAGTTACTCGACGCGGGGCAATCAGCCCCAGCATTTT

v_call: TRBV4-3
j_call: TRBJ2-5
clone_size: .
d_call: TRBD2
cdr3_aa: CASSQVASGGPQETQYF
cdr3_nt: TGCGCCAGCAGCCAAGTTGCTAGCGGGGGGCCCCAAGAGACCCAGTACTTC

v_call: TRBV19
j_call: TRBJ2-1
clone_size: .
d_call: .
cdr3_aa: CASSIVGTTYNEQFF
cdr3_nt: TGTGCCAGTAGTATAGTAGGAACTACTTACAATGAGCAGTTCTTC

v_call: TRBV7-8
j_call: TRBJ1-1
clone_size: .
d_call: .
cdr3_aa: CASSLSRVTEAFF
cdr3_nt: TGTGCCAGCAGCTTAAGCAGGGTCACTGAAGCTTTCTTT

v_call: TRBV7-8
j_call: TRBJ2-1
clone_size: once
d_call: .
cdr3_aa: CASSIYERTVYNEQFF
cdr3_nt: TGTGCCAGCAGCATCTATGAACGGACAGTTTACAATGAGCAGTTCTTC

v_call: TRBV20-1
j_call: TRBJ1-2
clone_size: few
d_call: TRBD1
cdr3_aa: CSARTGSGYTF
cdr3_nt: TGCAGTGCCAGGACAGGGAGTGGCTACACCTTC

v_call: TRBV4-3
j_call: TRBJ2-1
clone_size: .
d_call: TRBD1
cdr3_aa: CASSQVGQGSFMEQFF
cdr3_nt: TGCGCCAGCAGCCAAGTGGGACAGGGTTCTTTCATGGAGCAGTTCTTC

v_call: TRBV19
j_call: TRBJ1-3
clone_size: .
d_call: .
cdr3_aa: CASTAPLGREAGNTIYF
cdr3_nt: TGTGCCAGTACCGCTCCCTTGGGCAGGGAAGCTGGAAACACCATATATTTT

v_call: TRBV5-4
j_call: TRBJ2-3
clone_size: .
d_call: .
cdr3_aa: CASSLKGQTTDTQYF
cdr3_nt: TGTGCCAGCAGCTTGAAGGGACAAACCACAGATACGCAGTATTTT

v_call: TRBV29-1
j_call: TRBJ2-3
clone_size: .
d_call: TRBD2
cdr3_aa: CSVLSLGLAGGRDTQYF
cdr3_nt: TGCAGCGTTCTTTCCTTGGGACTAGCGGGGGGACGAGATACGCAGTATTTT

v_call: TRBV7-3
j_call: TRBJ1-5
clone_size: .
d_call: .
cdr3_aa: CASSSPGGNQPQHF
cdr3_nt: TGTGCCAGCAGCTCCCCCGGAGGCAATCAGCCCCAGCATTTT

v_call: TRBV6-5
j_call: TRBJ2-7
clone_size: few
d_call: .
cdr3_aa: CASSFDRLSYEQYF
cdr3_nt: TGTGCCAGCAGTTTCGACAGGCTCTCCTACGAGCAGTACTTC

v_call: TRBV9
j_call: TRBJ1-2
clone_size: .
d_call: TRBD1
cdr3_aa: CASSPQGAHYGYTF
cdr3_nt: TGTGCCAGCAGCCCCCAGGGGGCCCATTATGGCTACACCTTC